A selection of T cell receptor beta chains follows, all from one sample in a study of CD4+ T cells in melanoma. Generated by immunoSEQ multiplex PCR, the TCRdb table keeps only in-frame clones and is missing some. The table lists 8,000 to 10,000 clones, about three quarters of them singletons. The sample consisted of tumor tissue. These receptors all come from a human donor with melanoma. The CDR3 runs from the conserved cysteine through the conserved F or W. A D gene is named only where the DNA matches it firmly. The listing skips clone size in some rows; elsewhere it reads once, few, many or a size class.

clone size: few; D gene: -; J gene: TRBJ2-7; V gene: TRBV2; CDR3 protein: CASSTEATHRNEQYF; CDR3 DNA: TGTGCCAGCAGTACGGAGGCTACCCATCGCAATGAGCAGTACTTC
clone size: -; D gene: -; J gene: TRBJ1-2; V gene: TRBV4-1; CDR3 protein: CASSQLEVGYGYTF; CDR3 DNA: TGCGCCAGCAGCCAATTGGAAGTAGGGTATGGCTACACCTTC
clone size: -; D gene: -; J gene: TRBJ1-2; V gene: TRBV29-1; CDR3 protein: CSVDPPGKYGYTF; CDR3 DNA: TGCAGCGTAGACCCTCCAGGGAAATATGGCTACACCTTC
clone size: -; D gene: -; J gene: TRBJ2-3; V gene: TRBV5-4; CDR3 protein: CASGAQFIDTQYF; CDR3 DNA: TGTGCCAGCGGAGCACAGTTCATAGATACGCAGTATTTT
clone size: -; D gene: TRBD1; J gene: TRBJ1-3; V gene: TRBV7-9; CDR3 protein: CASSLYQGASGNTIYF; CDR3 DNA: TGTGCCAGCAGCTTATACCAGGGGGCTTCTGGAAACACCATATATTTT
clone size: once; D gene: -; J gene: TRBJ2-7; V gene: TRBV4-1; CDR3 protein: CASSQDQSSSHYEQYF; CDR3 DNA: TGCGCCAGCAGCCAAGATCAGTCATCCTCTCACTACGAGCAGTACTTC
clone size: -; D gene: -; J gene: TRBJ1-6; V gene: TRBV11-1; CDR3 protein: CASSLARGHVLGSPLHF; CDR3 DNA: TGTGCCAGCAGCTTAGCGCGCGGACACGTCCTTGGGTCACCCCTCCACTTT
clone size: -; D gene: -; J gene: TRBJ1-3; V gene: TRBV4-1; CDR3 protein: CASSQDQQRSGNTIYF; CDR3 DNA: TGCGCCAGCAGCCAAGATCAACAGCGCTCTGGAAACACCATATATTTT
clone size: -; D gene: -; J gene: TRBJ1-3; V gene: TRBV28; CDR3 protein: CASIGAGAGNTIYF; CDR3 DNA: TGTGCCAGCATAGGGGCAGGGGCCGGAAACACCATATATTTT
clone size: -; D gene: -; J gene: TRBJ2-7; V gene: TRBV6-6; CDR3 protein: CASNDGGRYEQYF; CDR3 DNA: TGTGCCAGCAACGACGGGGGCCGATACGAGCAGTACTTC
clone size: -; D gene: -; J gene: TRBJ1-4; V gene: TRBV18; CDR3 protein: CASSPRTLDRVGEKLFF; CDR3 DNA: TGTGCCAGCTCACCACGGACGCTCGATCGGGTGGGTGAAAAACTGTTTTTT
clone size: -; D gene: TRBD1; J gene: TRBJ1-2; V gene: TRBV4-1; CDR3 protein: CASSERTGPSPNYGYTF; CDR3 DNA: TGCGCCAGCAGCGAGAGGACAGGGCCGAGTCCTAACTATGGCTACACCTTC
clone size: -; D gene: TRBD1; J gene: TRBJ2-3; V gene: TRBV2; CDR3 protein: CASSTEGQGTDTQYF; CDR3 DNA: TGTGCCAGCAGCACCGAGGGACAGGGCACAGATACGCAGTATTTT
clone size: -; D gene: -; J gene: TRBJ2-1; V gene: TRBV25-1; CDR3 protein: CASSELFGGSSEQFF; CDR3 DNA: TGTGCCAGCAGTGAACTTTTTGGGGGGTCCAGTGAGCAGTTCTTC
clone size: once; D gene: -; J gene: TRBJ2-5; V gene: TRBV5-8; CDR3 protein: CASSLGRDTETQYF; CDR3 DNA: TGTGCCAGCAGCTTGGGGCGGGACACAGAGACCCAGTACTTC
clone size: once; D gene: -; J gene: TRBJ2-7; V gene: TRBV27; CDR3 protein: CASSFTGPSYEQYF; CDR3 DNA: TGTGCCAGCAGTTTTACAGGACCCTCCTACGAGCAGTACTTC
clone size: -; D gene: -; J gene: TRBJ2-3; V gene: TRBV11-1; CDR3 protein: CASSLRLADTQYF; CDR3 DNA: TGTGCCAGCAGCCTACGACTCGCCGATACGCAGTATTTT
clone size: few; D gene: -; J gene: TRBJ2-7; V gene: TRBV20-1; CDR3 protein: CSAGTRYEQYF; CDR3 DNA: TGCAGTGCTGGGACAAGGTACGAGCAGTACTTC
clone size: few; D gene: TRBD2; J gene: TRBJ2-3; V gene: TRBV6-1; CDR3 protein: CAGRPSGGSDTQYF; CDR3 DNA: TGTGCCGGCCGACCTAGCGGGGGTTCAGATACGCAGTATTTT
clone size: medium-sized; D gene: -; J gene: TRBJ2-3; V gene: TRBV9; CDR3 protein: CASSTRTLTGTDTQYF; CDR3 DNA: TGTGCCAGCAGCACTCGGACACTAACCGGCACAGATACGCAGTATTTT
clone size: -; D gene: TRBD1; J gene: TRBJ1-2; V gene: TRBV5-8; CDR3 protein: CASSAGGSPTYGYTF; CDR3 DNA: TGTGCCAGCAGCGCAGGGGGTAGCCCTACCTATGGCTACACCTTC
clone size: once; D gene: -; J gene: TRBJ1-1; V gene: TRBV7-9; CDR3 protein: CASSLLTNTEAFF; CDR3 DNA: TGTGCCAGCAGCCTCCTCACGAACACTGAAGCTTTCTTT
clone size: few; D gene: TRBD1; J gene: TRBJ1-2; V gene: TRBV27; CDR3 protein: CASSYRQGWWNGYTF; CDR3 DNA: TGTGCCAGCAGTTACCGACAGGGTTGGTGGAATGGCTACACCTTC
clone size: medium-sized; D gene: TRBD1; J gene: TRBJ1-6; V gene: TRBV2; CDR3 protein: CANALRTGGNSPLHF; CDR3 DNA: TGTGCCAACGCGTTACGGACAGGGGGGAATTCACCCCTCCACTTT
clone size: medium-sized; D gene: TRBD2; J gene: TRBJ2-1; V gene: TRBV5-1; CDR3 protein: CASSSRGGDYNEQFF; CDR3 DNA: TGCGCCAGCAGCTCGCGGGGGGGCGACTACAATGAGCAGTTCTTC
clone size: medium-sized; D gene: -; J gene: TRBJ2-2; V gene: TRBV2; CDR3 protein: CASSAGNTGELFF; CDR3 DNA: TGTGCCAGCAGTGCAGGGAACACCGGGGAGCTGTTTTTT
clone size: -; D gene: -; J gene: TRBJ2-1; V gene: TRBV6-5; CDR3 protein: CASSYAHNYNEQFF; CDR3 DNA: TGTGCCAGCAGTTACGCACACAACTACAATGAGCAGTTCTTC
clone size: -; D gene: -; J gene: TRBJ2-2; V gene: TRBV5-4; CDR3 protein: CASSLSPENTGELFF; CDR3 DNA: TGTGCCAGCAGCTTATCTCCGGAGAACACCGGGGAGCTGTTTTTT
clone size: few; D gene: -; J gene: TRBJ1-2; V gene: TRBV18; CDR3 protein: CASSPWVGQPYGYTF; CDR3 DNA: TGTGCCAGCTCACCATGGGTAGGGCAGCCCTATGGCTACACCTTC
clone size: -; D gene: -; J gene: TRBJ1-6; V gene: TRBV5-5; CDR3 protein: CASSLETASSYNSPLHF; CDR3 DNA: TGTGCCAGCAGCTTGGAGACCGCGAGCTCCTATAATTCACCCCTCCACTTT
clone size: -; D gene: TRBD1; J gene: TRBJ1-2; V gene: TRBV7-9; CDR3 protein: CASSLTGTNYGYTF; CDR3 DNA: TGTGCCAGCAGCTTGACAGGGACCAACTATGGCTACACCTTC
clone size: -; D gene: TRBD1; J gene: TRBJ2-5; V gene: TRBV11-2; CDR3 protein: CASSSGGVETQYF; CDR3 DNA: TGTGCCAGCAGCTCAGGGGGTGTAGAGACCCAGTACTTC
clone size: few; D gene: -; J gene: TRBJ1-2; V gene: TRBV6-5; CDR3 protein: CASRPTGGANYGYTF; CDR3 DNA: TGTGCCAGCAGACCGACAGGAGGGGCTAACTATGGCTACACCTTC
clone size: -; D gene: -; J gene: TRBJ2-3; V gene: TRBV19; CDR3 protein: CASSIQGGTRTDTQYF; CDR3 DNA: TGTGCCAGTAGTATACAAGGGGGGACCCGCACAGATACGCAGTATTTT
clone size: -; D gene: -; J gene: TRBJ1-6; V gene: TRBV7-3; CDR3 protein: CASSPDHNSPLHF; CDR3 DNA: TGTGCCAGCAGCCCGGACCATAATTCACCCCTCCACTTT